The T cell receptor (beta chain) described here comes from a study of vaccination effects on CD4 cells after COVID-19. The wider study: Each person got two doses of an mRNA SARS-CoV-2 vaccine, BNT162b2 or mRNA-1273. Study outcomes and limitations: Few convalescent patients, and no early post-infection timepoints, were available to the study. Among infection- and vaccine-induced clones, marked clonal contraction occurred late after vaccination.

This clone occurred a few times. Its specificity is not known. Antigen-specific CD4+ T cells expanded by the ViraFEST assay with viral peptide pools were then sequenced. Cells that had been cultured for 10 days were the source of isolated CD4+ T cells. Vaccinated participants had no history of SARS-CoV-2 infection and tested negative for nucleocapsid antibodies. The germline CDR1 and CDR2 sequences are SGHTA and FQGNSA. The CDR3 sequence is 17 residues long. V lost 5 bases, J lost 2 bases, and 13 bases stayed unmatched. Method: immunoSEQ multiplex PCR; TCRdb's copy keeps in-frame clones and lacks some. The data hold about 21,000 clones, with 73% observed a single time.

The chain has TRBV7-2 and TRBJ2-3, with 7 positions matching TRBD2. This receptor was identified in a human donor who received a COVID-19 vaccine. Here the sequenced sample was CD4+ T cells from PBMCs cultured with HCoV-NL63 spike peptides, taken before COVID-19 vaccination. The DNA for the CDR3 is TGTGCCAGCAGCACCCGGTCGGGGCGGGGGTACACAGATACGCAGTATTTT. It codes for CASSTRSGRGYTDTQYF. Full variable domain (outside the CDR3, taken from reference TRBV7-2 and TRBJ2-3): GAGVSQSPSNKVTEKGKDVELRCDPISGHTALYWYRQSLGQGLEFLIYFQGNSAPDKSGLPSDRFSAERTGGSVSTLTIQRTQQEDSAVYLCASSTRSGRGYTDTQYFGPGTRLTVL.